This T cell receptor beta chain was profiled in a study of molecular identifiers for immune sequencing clone quantification (dated by TCRdb to the late 2010s). In terms of the full investigation: For a replicate experiment, RNA from approximately 20,000 or 100,000 naive CD8 T cells was divided into five aliquots, of which four were sequenced. This methods study benchmarked molecular-identifier clustering-based TCR repertoire sequencing (MIDCIRS) and TCR RNA copy counting, using CD8 T cells to do so.

Naive CD8 T cells were FACS-sorted as CD8+CD4-CCR7+CD45RA+ on a BD FACSAria II into RLT Plus buffer. To compare sensitivity, a portion of naive CD8 T cell RNA was divided equally between MIDCIRS and a Smart-seq2-style 5'RACE protocol. Enrichment of CD8 T cells was performed with RosetteSep CD8+ T Cell Enrichment Cocktail and Ficoll-Paque, after which ACK red cell lysis was carried out. This clonotype was seen repeatedly, ten times or more. The target of this receptor is not known. Base qualities are not at hand, and no much larger clone is one base apart. CDR1 and CDR2 are read off the germline V gene as MNHEY and SVGEGT. V sheds 5 bases and J sheds 9 bases, leaving 11 bases between their ends. The CDR3 starts with the cysteine, ends with the phenylalanine, and has 12 residues. Here the CDR3 DNA is all that survives: 36 bases in frame from base 1. Libraries were prepared through PCR. Sequencing used an Illumina MiSeq. The Qiagen AllPrep DNA/RNA kit was used to purify total RNA. Before any analysis, reads coming from multiple sequencing runs of the same library were combined into one pool. The paper's processing steps were these. Reads were retained only if an exact TCR constant sequence was present, and the retained reads were trimmed to 150 nt and grouped according to their 12-nt molecular barcodes. Reads in each barcode group were sub-clustered using a 15% Levenshtein threshold, and a quality-weighted consensus sequence was built for each RNA molecule. Non-functional sequences were removed, as were lower-count sequences one edit away from another. Barcode sub-clusters with fewer than 20% of the maximum read count were removed, based on fitting two negative binomial distributions. TCRdb itself trimmed the public reads at Q25 with fastp, ran MiXCR and retained productive beta chains. Every entry covers one CDR3 protein and lists the most common genes and DNA from its rows. The V and J calls and clone size come from TCRdb's table, not from the authors' own analysis. The sample yields approximately 40,000 distinct CDR3 sequences; 15% to 20% were counted once. Jointly, the top ten make up around 7% of the sample.

Study-level results and caveats: Highly expanded clone sizes could be underestimated if identical TCR molecules share a barcode. When barcode sub-clustering was not used, chimeric consensus sequences inflated TCR diversity, with chimeras reaching as high as 47%. Clones above 20 RNA copies held over 97% of molecules in CMV-specific effector cells but under 1% in naive cells. Modeling gave about three recovered TCR RNA copies per cell versus approximately 9 by digital PCR, implying roughly 29% capture efficiency. A single cell's worth of spiked-in Jurkat TCR RNA was reported detectable even among 850,000 to 1,000,000 naive CD8 T cells.

The TCR was taken from a human donor in good health. Some libraries in this study had Jurkat cell RNA spiked in. Here the chain combines TRBV6-2 or TRBV6-3 and TRBJ1-5; the D gene is not confidently resolved. Sequences were obtained from naive CD8+ T cells from blood, with Jurkat cell RNA spiked in. In light of the paper, this sample's cell subset or site label describes: FACS-sorted CD8+CD4-CCR7+CD45RA+ naive T cells. The DNA sequence follows: TGTGCCAGCAGTCCCGGCTGGTGGCCCCAGCATTTT. Translated, it gives CASSPGWWPQHF.